A selection of T cell receptor beta chains follows, all from one sample in a study of shared clonotypes between healthy human individuals. The data were produced by immunoSEQ multiplex PCR, yet TCRdb's version contains in-frame clones alone and is incomplete. The sample has some 2.3 million clones, approximately 95% seen once. Sequencing input: naive CD4+ T cells from PBMCs. All receptors come from a man aged 18 to 29 in good health. Some clones in this sample may be carry-over from other donors' samples. The CDR3 runs from the conserved cysteine through the conserved F or W. Each record gives: J gene, CDR3 length, V gene, CDR3 protein.

>TRBJ2-3|16|TRBV10-3
CAISEWGTGDTDTQYF
>TRBJ2-1|15|TRBV7-3
CASSLSSGSYHEQFF
>TRBJ1-2|11|TRBV28
CARLANYGYTF
>TRBJ2-7|15|TRBV6-1
CASSARRNQGDEQYF
>TRBJ2-5|13|TRBV2
CASMRTSGETQYF
>TRBJ2-6|15|TRBV9
CASSQTGAGANVLTF
>TRBJ2-1|14|TRBV6-5
CASRGQGSYNEQFF
>TRBJ1-2|14|TRBV5-4
CASSLEGANYGYTF
>TRBJ1-2|20|TRBV13
CASSLFSGQKLHRANYGYTF
>TRBJ2-7|14|TRBV5-1
CASRFTGGSNEQYF
>TRBJ2-3|15|TRBV5-4
CASSLKTGDPDTQYF
>TRBJ2-7|11|TRBV27
CASRDRSEQYF
>TRBJ2-1|16|TRBV18
CASSPPTGGSYNEQFF
>TRBJ2-5|13|TRBV6-1
CASRGTGLETQYF
>TRBJ2-1|12|TRBV6-6
CASSYASNEQFF
>TRBJ2-2|13|TRBV15
CATTYRNTGELFF
>TRBJ2-1|12|TRBV7-9
CASSFPDRAQFF
>TRBJ2-5|14|TRBV9
CASSLGGNQETQYF
>TRBJ2-1|14|TRBV18
CASSHSDGYNEQFF
>TRBJ1-1|16|TRBV19
CASSSTGGSRSTEAFF
>TRBJ1-4|14|TRBV6-6
CASSYDFAGEKLFF
>TRBJ2-1|15|TRBV7-6
CASSTRTSGYNEQFF
>TRBJ2-3|15|TRBV6-1
CASTLKTGGADTQYF
>TRBJ2-3|13|TRBV2
CASSEGSPGTQYF
>TRBJ2-5|13|TRBV25-1
CASSATGVETQYF
>TRBJ2-1|17|TRBV14
CASSPFRTSGSYNEQFF
>TRBJ1-1|14|TRBV5-1
CASSLTRANTEAFF
>TRBJ1-6|12|TRBV6-6
CASRGNNSPLHF
>TRBJ2-1|17|TRBV11-2
CASSFLTRQSSYNEQFF
>TRBJ2-7|13|TRBV29-1
CSVETPVGYEQYF
>TRBJ1-2|14|TRBV5-5
CASNPTGGNYGYTF
>TRBJ2-7|14|TRBV28
CASSPLRDSYEQYF
>TRBJ2-5|16|TRBV10-1
CASGKVAGEEGETQYF
>TRBJ1-1|13|TRBV11-2
CASSSTGSAEAFF
>TRBJ1-2|14|TRBV15
CATSRDQGGYGYTF
>TRBJ1-2|13|TRBV6-5
CASSLTGAYGYTF
>TRBJ2-3|11|TRBV6-5
CASILGDTQYF
>TRBJ1-5|12|TRBV2
CASNGDGQPQHF
>TRBJ1-2|14|TRBV5-5
CASSFGTGVLGYTF
>TRBJ1-3|16|TRBV5-1
CASSLALTSSGNTIYF
>TRBJ2-5|16|TRBV28
CASSPGSGGSQETQYF
>TRBJ1-5|16|TRBV5-1
CASSLGLAGEDQPQHF
>TRBJ2-2|12|TRBV11-3
CASRGSGGELFF
>TRBJ2-5|14|TRBV7-9
CASSLANGVGTQYF
>TRBJ1-4|13|TRBV10-3
CAISEGAIEKLFF
>TRBJ2-3|16|TRBV25-1
CASSAPNRERTDTQYF
>TRBJ2-7|15|TRBV5-1
CASSVQVAGSPEQYF
>TRBJ1-2|15|TRBV18
CASSPTGTGDYGYTF
>TRBJ2-2|16|TRBV18
CASSPFGTGLTGELFF
>TRBJ1-2|20|TRBV28
CASSLPFNNINRDRGSGYTF
>TRBJ2-7|18|TRBV13
CASSNSRPGQGRSYEQYF
>TRBJ1-1|11|TRBV18
CASSINTEAFF
>TRBJ1-4|14|TRBV4-3
CASSQQLSNEKLFF
>TRBJ1-1|12|TRBV5-1
CASSLPGTEAFF
>TRBJ1-2|17|TRBV7-9
CASSLVLGDRVDYGYTF